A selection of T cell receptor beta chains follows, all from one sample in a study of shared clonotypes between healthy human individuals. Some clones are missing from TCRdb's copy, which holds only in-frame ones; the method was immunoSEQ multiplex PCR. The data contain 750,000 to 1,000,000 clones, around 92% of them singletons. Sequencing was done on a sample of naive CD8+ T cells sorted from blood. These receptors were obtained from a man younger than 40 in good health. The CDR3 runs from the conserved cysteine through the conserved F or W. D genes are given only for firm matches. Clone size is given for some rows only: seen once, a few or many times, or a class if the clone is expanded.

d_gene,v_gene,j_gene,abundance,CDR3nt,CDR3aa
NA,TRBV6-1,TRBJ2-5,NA,TGTGCCAGCAGCGGCGACAGTTCCCCAATAGAGACCCAGTACTTC,CASSGDSSPIETQYF
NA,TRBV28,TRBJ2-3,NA,TGTGCCAGCAGTTTTACAGGGAATTCAGATACGCAGTATTTT,CASSFTGNSDTQYF
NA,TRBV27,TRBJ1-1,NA,TGTGCCAGCAGTTTATCGTCTAGGAGGAACACTGAAGCTTTCTTT,CASSLSSRRNTEAFF
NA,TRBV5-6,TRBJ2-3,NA,TGTGCCAGCAGCATAGGGGGGCCAGATACGCAGTATTTT,CASSIGGPDTQYF
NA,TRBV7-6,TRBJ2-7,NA,TGTGCCAGCAGCTTAGGGGCAGACGCCTACGAGCAGTACTTC,CASSLGADAYEQYF
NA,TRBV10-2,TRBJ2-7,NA,TGCGCCAGCGGGGACGACTCCTACGAGCAGTACTTC,CASGDDSYEQYF
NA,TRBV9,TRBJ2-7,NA,TGTGCCAGCAGCGCTTCAGGGGATAGCGAGCAGTACTTC,CASSASGDSEQYF
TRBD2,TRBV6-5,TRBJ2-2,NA,TGTGCCAGCGCGGGAGGGAGCCAGGGAACCGGGGAGCTGTTTTTT,CASAGGSQGTGELFF
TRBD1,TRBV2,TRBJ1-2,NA,TGTGCCACTGAGACAGGGGCTGATGGCTACACCTTC,CATETGADGYTF
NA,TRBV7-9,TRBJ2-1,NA,TGTGCCAGCAGCCCAGGTAGGGGGAGTGTGATCTTC,CASSPGRGSVIF
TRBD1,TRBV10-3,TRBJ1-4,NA,TGTGCCATCAGTGAGGCGGACAGGGGGCTAGCTAATGAAAAACTGTTTTTT,CAISEADRGLANEKLFF
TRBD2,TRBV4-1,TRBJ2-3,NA,TGCGCCAGCAGCCTGAGCCCGGCGGGGGATGCCACAGATACGCAGTATTTT,CASSLSPAGDATDTQYF
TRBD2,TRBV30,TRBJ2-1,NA,TGTGCCTGGAGTTTTGTAGCGGGAGCGTCTGAGCAGTTCTTC,CAWSFVAGASEQFF
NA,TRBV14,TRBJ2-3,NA,TGTGCCAGCAGCCAAGAGCGGAGGGGCACAGATACGCAGTATTTT,CASSQERRGTDTQYF
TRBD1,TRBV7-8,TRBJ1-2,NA,TGTGCCAGCAGCTTAGAAGGTTGGACAGGGACATCTGGCTACACCTTC,CASSLEGWTGTSGYTF
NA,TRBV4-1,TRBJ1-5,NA,TGCGCCAGCAGCCAAGAGAGGGAGGTAGATCAGCCCCAGCATTTT,CASSQEREVDQPQHF
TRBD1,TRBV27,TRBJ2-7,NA,TGTGCCAGCAGTTTGGGGACAGGGTTCTACGAGCAGTACTTC,CASSLGTGFYEQYF
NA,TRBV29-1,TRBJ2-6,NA,TGCAGCGTTGACGATGTGGCTGGGGCCAACGTCCTGACTTTC,CSVDDVAGANVLTF
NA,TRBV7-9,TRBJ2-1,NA,TGTGCCAGCAGATCCCGCTGGGGTGACAATGAGCAGTTCTTC,CASRSRWGDNEQFF
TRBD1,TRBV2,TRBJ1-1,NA,TGTGCCAGCAGCCAGACAGGGGGCGGGATATCCGCAAACATGAACACTGAAGCTTTCTTT,CASSQTGGGISANMNTEAFF
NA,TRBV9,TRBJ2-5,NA,TGTGCCAGCAGCGTAGGATCTAGCGACCAAGAGACCCAGTACTTC,CASSVGSSDQETQYF
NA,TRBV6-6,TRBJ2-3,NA,TGTGCCAGCAGTTACTCCCATAGCGGACTCACAGATACGCAGTATTTT,CASSYSHSGLTDTQYF
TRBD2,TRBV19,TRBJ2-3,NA,TGTGCCAGTAGTATAAAGAGGGAGACTAGCGGGAGTTTTACGCAGTATTTT,CASSIKRETSGSFTQYF
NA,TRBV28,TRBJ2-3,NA,TGTGCCAGCAGCTCCCCGGTCCAGGGGATAGATACGCAGTATTTT,CASSSPVQGIDTQYF
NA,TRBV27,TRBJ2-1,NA,TGTGCCAGCAGTCGAATGGACAATGAGCAGTTCTTC,CASSRMDNEQFF
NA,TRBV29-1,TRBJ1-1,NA,TGCAGCGTTGAAACCCCGAACACTGAAGCTTTCTTT,CSVETPNTEAFF
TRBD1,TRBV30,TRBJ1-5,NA,TGTGCCTGGACCCCGGGACAGGGGAATCAGCCCCAGCATTTT,CAWTPGQGNQPQHF
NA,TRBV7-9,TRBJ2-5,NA,TGTGCCAGCAGCTTATTGGGTGAGACCCAGTACTTC,CASSLLGETQYF
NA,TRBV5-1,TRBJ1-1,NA,TGCGCCAGCAGCTTGACGGATATGAACACTGAAGCTTTCTTT,CASSLTDMNTEAFF
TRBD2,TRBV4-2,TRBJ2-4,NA,TGTGCCAGCAGCCAAGCGACTAGCGGGAGTAGGAACATTCAGTACTTC,CASSQATSGSRNIQYF
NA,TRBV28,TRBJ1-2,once,TGTGCCAGCAGTTTAACCAGGACGGCGAGCTATGGCTACACCTTC,CASSLTRTASYGYTF
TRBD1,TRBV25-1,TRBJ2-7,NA,TGTGCCAGCAGTGAGACCCACAGGGGGTTATCCTACGAGCAGTACTTC,CASSETHRGLSYEQYF
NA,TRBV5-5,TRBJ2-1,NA,TGTGCCAGCAGCTTGGAATCCCACAATGAGCAGTTCTTC,CASSLESHNEQFF
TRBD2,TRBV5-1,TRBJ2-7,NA,TGCGCCAGCAGCTTCCCTAGCGGGCGTACAGGGAGCTACGAGCAGTACTTC,CASSFPSGRTGSYEQYF
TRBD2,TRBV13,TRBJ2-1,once,TGTGCCAGCAGCAACGGGGACTACGGTAACAATGAGCAGTTCTTC,CASSNGDYGNNEQFF
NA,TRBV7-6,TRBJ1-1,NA,TGTGCCAGCAGCTTAGCGCTAGAGGGGTCGGCTTTCTTT,CASSLALEGSAFF
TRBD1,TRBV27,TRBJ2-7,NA,TGTGCCAGCAGTTTAGTTCCGGACAGGGATAACGAGCAGTACTTC,CASSLVPDRDNEQYF
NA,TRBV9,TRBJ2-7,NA,TGTGCCAGCAGCCCTCCCGGGACTCTGAACGAGCAGTACTTC,CASSPPGTLNEQYF